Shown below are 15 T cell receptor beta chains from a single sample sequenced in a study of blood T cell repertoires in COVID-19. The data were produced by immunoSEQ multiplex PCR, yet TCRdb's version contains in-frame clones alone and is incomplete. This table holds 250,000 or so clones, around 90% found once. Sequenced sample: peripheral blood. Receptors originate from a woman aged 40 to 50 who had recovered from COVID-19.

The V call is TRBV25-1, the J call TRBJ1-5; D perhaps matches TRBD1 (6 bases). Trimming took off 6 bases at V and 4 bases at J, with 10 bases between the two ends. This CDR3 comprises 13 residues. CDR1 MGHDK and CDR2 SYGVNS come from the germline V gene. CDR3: CASRGGPNQPQHF. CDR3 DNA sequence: TGTGCCAGCAGGGGGGGGCCGAATCAGCCCCAGCATTTT.

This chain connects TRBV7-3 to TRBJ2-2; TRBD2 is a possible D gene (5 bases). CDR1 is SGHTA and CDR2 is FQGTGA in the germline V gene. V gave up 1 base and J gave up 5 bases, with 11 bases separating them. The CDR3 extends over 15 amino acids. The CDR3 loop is CASSLMASGTGELFF. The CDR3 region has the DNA TGTGCCAGCAGCTTAATGGCGTCGGGGACCGGGGAGCTGTTTTTT.

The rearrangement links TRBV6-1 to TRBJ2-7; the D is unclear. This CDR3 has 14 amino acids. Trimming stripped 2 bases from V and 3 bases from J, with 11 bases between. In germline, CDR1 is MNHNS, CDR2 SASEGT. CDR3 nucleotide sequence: TGTGCCAGCAGTGAACCCCACCGGAGCTACGAGCAGTACTTC. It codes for CASSEPHRSYEQYF.

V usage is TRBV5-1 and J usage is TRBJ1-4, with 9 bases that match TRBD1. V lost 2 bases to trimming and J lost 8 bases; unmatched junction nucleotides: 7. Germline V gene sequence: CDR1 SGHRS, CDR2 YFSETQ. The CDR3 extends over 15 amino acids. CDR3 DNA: TGCGCCAGCAGCTTCTCACAGGGGGCAGTCGAAAAACTGTTTTTT. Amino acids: CASSFSQGAVEKLFF. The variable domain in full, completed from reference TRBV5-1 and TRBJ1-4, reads KAGVTQTPRYLIKTRGQQVTLSCSPISGHRSVSWYQQTPGQGLQFLFEYFSETQRNKGNFPGRFSGRQFSNSRSEMNVSTLELGDSALYLCASSFSQGAVEKLFFGSGTQLSVL.

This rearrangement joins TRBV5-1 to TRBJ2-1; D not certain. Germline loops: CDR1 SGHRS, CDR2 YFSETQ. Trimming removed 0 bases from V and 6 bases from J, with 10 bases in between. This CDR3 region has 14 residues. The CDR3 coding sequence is TGCGCCAGCAGCTTGGCGGTAGCCCCCAATGAGCAGTTCTTC. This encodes CASSLAVAPNEQFF.

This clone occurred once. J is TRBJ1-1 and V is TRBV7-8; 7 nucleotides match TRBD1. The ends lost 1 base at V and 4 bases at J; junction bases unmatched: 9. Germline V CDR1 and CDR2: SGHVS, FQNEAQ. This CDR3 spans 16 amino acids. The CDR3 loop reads CASSLGTRGVATEAFF. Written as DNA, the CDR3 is TGTGCCAGCAGCTTAGGGACCAGGGGGGTGGCCACTGAAGCTTTCTTT. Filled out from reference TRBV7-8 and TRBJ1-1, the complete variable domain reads GAGVSQSPRYKVAKRGQDVALRCDPISGHVSLFWYQQALGQGPEFLTYFQNEAQLDKSGLPSDRFFAERPEGSVSTLKIQRTQQEDSAVYLCASSLGTRGVATEAFFGQGTRLTVV.

Here the CDR3 reads CASSPPRQGEAFF. CDR3 nucleotide sequence: TGTGCCAGCTCACCCCCCAGGCAGGGTGAAGCTTTCTTT. The chain links TRBV18 to TRBJ1-1; weak D call: TRBD1 (5 bases). This CDR3 is 13 amino acids long. Trimming removed 3 bases from V and 7 bases from J, with 12 bases in between. The germline CDR1 and CDR2 sequences are KGHSH and LQKENI.

The chain's CDR3 is CASRVAGVGYNEQFF. The DNA for the CDR3 is TGTGCCAGCAGGGTAGCAGGGGTGGGGTACAATGAGCAGTTCTTC. The rearrangement links TRBV6-5 to TRBJ2-1; a weak D match, TRBD1 (6 bases). The V end was cut by 6 bases, the J end by 4 bases, with 16 bases between. This CDR3 is built from 15 residues. Germline CDR1 and CDR2: MNHEY and SVGAGI.

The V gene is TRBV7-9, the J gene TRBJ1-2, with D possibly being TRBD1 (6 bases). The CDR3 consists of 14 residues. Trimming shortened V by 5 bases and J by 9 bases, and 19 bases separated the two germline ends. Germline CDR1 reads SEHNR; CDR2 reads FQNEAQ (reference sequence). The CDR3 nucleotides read TGTGCCAGCAGCGTCTCAACAGGGTATCTCCGCTACACCTTC. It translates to CASSVSTGYLRYTF.

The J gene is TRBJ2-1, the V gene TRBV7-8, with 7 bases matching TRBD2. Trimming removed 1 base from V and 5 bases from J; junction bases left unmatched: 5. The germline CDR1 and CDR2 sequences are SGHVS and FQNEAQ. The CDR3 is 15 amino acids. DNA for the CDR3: TGTGCCAGCAGCTTAGGGGGGGGACTCGACAATGAGCAGTTCTTC. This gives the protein CASSLGGGLDNEQFF.

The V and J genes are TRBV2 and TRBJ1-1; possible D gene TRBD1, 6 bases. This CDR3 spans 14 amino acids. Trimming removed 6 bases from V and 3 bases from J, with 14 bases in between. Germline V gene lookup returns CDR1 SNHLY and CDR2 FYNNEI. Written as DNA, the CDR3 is TGTGCCAGCAGCTCCCCGCCAGGGGACACTGAAGCTTTCTTT. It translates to CASSSPPGDTEAFF. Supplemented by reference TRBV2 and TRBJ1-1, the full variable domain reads EPEVTQTPSHQVTQMGQEVILRCVPISNHLYFYWYRQILGQKVEFLVSFYNNEISEKSEIFDDQFSVERPDGSNFTLKIRSTKLEDSAMYFCASSSPPGDTEAFFGQGTRLTVV.

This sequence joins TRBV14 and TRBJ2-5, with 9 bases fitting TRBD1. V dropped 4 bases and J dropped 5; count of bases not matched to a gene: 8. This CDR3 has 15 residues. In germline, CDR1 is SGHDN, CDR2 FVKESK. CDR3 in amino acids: CASSPGQGYGETQYF. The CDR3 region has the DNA TGTGCCAGCAGCCCGGGACAGGGATATGGGGAGACCCAGTACTTC.

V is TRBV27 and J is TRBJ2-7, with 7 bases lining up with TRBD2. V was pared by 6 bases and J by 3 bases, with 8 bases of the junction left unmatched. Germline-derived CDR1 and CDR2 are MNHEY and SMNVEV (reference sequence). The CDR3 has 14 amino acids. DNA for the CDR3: TGTGCCAGCAGCCTAGCGGAGCAGGGCTACGAGCAGTACTTC. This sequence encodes CASSLAEQGYEQYF.

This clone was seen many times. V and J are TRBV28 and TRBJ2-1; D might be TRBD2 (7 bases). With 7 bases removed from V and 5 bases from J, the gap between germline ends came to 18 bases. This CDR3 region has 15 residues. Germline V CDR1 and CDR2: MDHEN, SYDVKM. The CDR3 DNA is TGTGCCAGCATTGGGGGGGCCGCCGGCGACAATGAGCAGTTCTTC. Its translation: CASIGGAAGDNEQFF.

CDR3 sequence reads: CASSQEGRDQYF. In nucleotides, the CDR3 is TGCGCCAGCAGCCAAGAGGGGCGGGACCAGTACTTC. J is TRBJ2-5 and V is TRBV4-3, with D perhaps TRBD2 (6 bases). This CDR3 is built from 12 residues. Trimming took 0 bases from V and 10 from J, leaving 9 bases between them. CDR1 and CDR2 from the germline V gene are LGHNA and YSLEER.